The clone carrying this T cell receptor beta chain was seen a few times. The CDR3 is 16 amino acids. Germline CDR1 and CDR2: SGHKS and YYEKEE (reference sequence). Trimming cost V 3 bases and J 4 bases, with 17 bases left between them. The data are from a study of cytomegalovirus exposure and HLA in healthy donors. Study context: The Caucasian-associated ancestry cluster contained 81% of the approximately 420 genotyped donors.

PCR involved 60 Vbeta and 13 Jbeta primers. Methods used by the authors: Unique TCR beta chains totaled roughly 80 million in a later count, with 8.5 million to 12 million of them shared. Assay: immunoSEQ multiplex PCR; the TCRdb copy retains only in-frame clones and omits some. That table gives V, J and clone size, and the DNA gave D and trimming. The sample lists roughly 200,000 clones; roughly an eighth were seen once. The clonotype originates from a man aged 45-65 years in good health and CMV-seropositive. The genes are TRBV5-5 and TRBJ1-5; D uncertain. The sample comprised PBMCs. DNA for the CDR3: TGTGCCAGCAGCTGGGAGAGGTTTAGAAGGAATCAGCCCCAGCATTTT. Translated: CASSWERFRRNQPQHF.